One and the same sample provided the 22 T cell receptor beta chains below, sequenced in a study of cytomegalovirus exposure and HLA in healthy donors (dated by TCRdb to 2016 to 2017). Preparation of the library involved the immunoSEQ multiplex PCR assay. A mixture of 60 forward primers for TCR Vbeta segments and 13 reverse primers for TCR Jbeta segments was used in the multiplex PCR. Here the immuneACCESS table is served through TCRdb, limited to in-frame sequences with V and J called. Missing clones are a known gap in these copies; in checked studies unresolved V genes cover under half, and the rest lacks a known reason. The sample table holds approximately 110,000 clones. The biggest ten clones account for under 3.5% of the sample. The sequencing input was PBMCs. Every receptor here comes from a young man in good health and CMV-seronegative.

The chain is built from TRBV28 and TRBJ2-7; 8 nucleotides agree with TRBD1. CDR1 is MDHEN and CDR2 is SYDVKM in the germline V gene. Germline trimming cut 5 bases from V and 3 bases from J; bases unmatched to any gene: 6. The CDR3 contains 14 residues. The CDR3 reads CASSTARGHYEQYF. CDR3 bases: TGTGCCAGCAGTACGGCCAGGGGGCACTACGAGCAGTACTTC.

The CDR3 region is CASSSPGQPNQPQHF. CDR3 nucleotides: TGTGCCAGTTCCTCTCCGGGACAGCCAAATCAGCCCCAGCATTTT. The chain has TRBV19 and TRBJ1-5, with TRBD1 matching 7 bases. This CDR3 is built from 15 residues. Trimming removed 8 bases from V and 4 bases from J; junction bases left unmatched: 11. Germline CDR1 reads LNHDA; CDR2 reads SQIVND (reference sequence). The whole variable domain, remainder taken from reference TRBV19 and TRBJ1-5, is DGGITQSPKYLFRKEGQNVTLSCEQNLNHDAMYWYRQDPGQGLRLIYYSQIVNDFQKGDIAEGYSVSREKKESFPLTVTSAQKNPTAFYLCASSSPGQPNQPQHFGDGTRLSIL.

The chain joins TRBV5-1 to TRBJ2-7; tentative D call: TRBD1 (7 bases). From germline, CDR1 is SGHRS and CDR2 YFSETQ. The V end lost 7 bases, the J end lost 3 bases, and 17 bases lay between the germline ends. This CDR3 has 14 residues. In DNA, the CDR3 is TGCGCCAGCCGCGGGACAGTAAATAACTACGAGCAGTACTTC. Its translation: CASRGTVNNYEQYF.

This chain connects TRBV5-1 to TRBJ2-7, with D unresolved. In germline, CDR1 is SGHRS, CDR2 YFSETQ. Trimming removed 4 bases from V and 0 bases from J, with 8 bases in between. This CDR3 is 13 amino acids long. The CDR3 bases are TGCGCCAGCAGCCCCTCCAGCTCCTACGAGCAGTACTTC. Residues: CASSPSSSYEQYF.

CDR3 DNA: TGCGCCAGCAGCTTGCATATTACCTCTGTGACAGGAAGGAACACTGAAGCTTTCTTT. It translates to CASSLHITSVTGRNTEAFF. This chain links TRBV5-1 with TRBJ1-1; TRBD1 is a possible D gene (6 bases). The germline gives CDR1 SGHRS, CDR2 YFSETQ. This CDR3 has 19 amino acids. The V gene lost 1 base and the J gene lost 1 base, with 23 bases spanning the gap.

This chain uses TRBV6-1 with TRBJ2-3; 9 positions match TRBD2. CDR1 is MNHNS and CDR2 is SASEGT in the germline V gene. The CDR3 covers 16 residues. With V trimmed by 4 bases and J by 2 bases, 7 bases remained unmatched. CDR3 residues: CASSGWGGRDTDTQYF. In nucleotides, the CDR3 is TGTGCCAGCAGTGGATGGGGCGGGAGGGACACAGATACGCAGTATTTT.

This chain connects TRBV20-1 to TRBJ2-2; unclear D gene. This CDR3 has 11 amino acids. The germline V gene encodes CDR1 DFQATT and CDR2 SNEGSKA (reference sequence). The V and J ends lost 6 bases and 8 bases respectively, with 10 bases between them. DNA for the CDR3: TGCAGTGCCAACCTAGTGGGGGAGCTGTTTTTT. Translation gives CSANLVGELFF.

The chain couples TRBV28 to TRBJ2-7, with 14 bases matching TRBD2. J gave up 3 bases and V 5 bases, and 6 bases lay outside the gene matches. The CDR3 totals 16 residues. Germline V gene lookup returns CDR1 MDHEN and CDR2 SYDVKM. CDR3 in DNA: TGTGCCAGCAGTGATGGGACTAGCGGGAGTTACTACGAGCAGTACTTC. This codes for CASSDGTSGSYYEQYF.

The V and J genes are TRBV10-3 and TRBJ2-1, with D maybe TRBD1 (6 bases). Deletions cut 6 bases from V and 1 base from J, with 16 bases between. The CDR3 contains 16 residues. CDR1 and CDR2 (germline): ENHRY, SYGVKD. The CDR3 here is CAIREPGHDSYNEQFF. The CDR3 DNA sequence: TGTGCCATCAGGGAACCGGGACACGATTCCTACAATGAGCAGTTCTTC.

The V call is TRBV5-1, the J call TRBJ2-2; 7 nucleotides match TRBD1. There are 15 residues in the CDR3. V gave up 0 bases and J gave up 5 bases; unmatched junction bases: 4. Germline CDR1 reads SGHRS; CDR2 reads YFSETQ. The CDR3 DNA follows: TGCGCCAGCAGCTTGGAGGGACAGAGAACCGGGGAGCTGTTTTTT. This translates into CASSLEGQRTGELFF.

V and J are TRBV4-1 and TRBJ1-1; 8 bases match TRBD1. Losses at the gene ends were 2 bases for V and 5 bases for J; bases not matched to a gene: 7. Germline CDR1 and CDR2: MGHRA and YSYEKL. The CDR3 is 15 amino acids. CDR3 residues: CASSQTDRERTEAFF. The CDR3 bases are TGCGCCAGCAGCCAAACGGACAGGGAGAGGACTGAAGCTTTCTTT.

The chain employs TRBV5-1 and TRBJ2-5, with TRBD1 matching over 9 bases. CDR3 length equals 15 residues. CDR1 and CDR2 (germline): SGHRS, YFSETQ. The junction had 6 bases not matched to a gene; V was cut back by 4 bases and J by 2 bases. CDR3 region: CASSGWTGEQETQYF. The CDR3 nucleotides read TGCGCCAGCAGCGGCTGGACAGGGGAACAAGAGACCCAGTACTTC.

The chain combines TRBV19 with TRBJ1-1, with a possible D match to TRBD1 (5 bases). The CDR3 extends over 14 amino acids. Germline assignment: CDR1 LNHDA and CDR2 SQIVND (reference sequence). V lost 5 bases and J 4 bases, leaving 14 bases between the germline ends. This CDR3 is CASSPGGVRTEAFF. CDR3 bases: TGTGCCAGTAGTCCGGGGGGGGTCCGCACTGAAGCTTTCTTT.

J is TRBJ2-6 and V is TRBV6-5; D gene uncertain. This CDR3 contains 14 residues. Trimming removed 3 bases from V and 4 bases from J, with 7 bases in between. The germline V gene has CDR1 MNHEY and CDR2 SVGAGI. CDR3 sequence (DNA): TGTGCCAGCAGTTATACTGCCGGGGCCAACGTCCTGACTTTC. The encoded protein is CASSYTAGANVLTF.

The chain recombines TRBV27 with TRBJ2-7, with 8 bases that match TRBD2. The CDR3 sequence is 13 residues long. CDR1 MNHEY and CDR2 SMNVEV come from the germline V gene (reference sequence). The junction had 1 base not matched to a gene; V was cut back by 4 bases and J by 2 bases. This chain's CDR3 is CASSSGRAYEQYF. CDR3 nucleotide sequence: TGTGCCAGCAGTTCCGGGAGGGCCTACGAGCAGTACTTC.

CDR3 sequence: CATALHVLSSYNEQFF. The DNA for the CDR3 is TGTGCCACCGCCCTCCACGTCCTGAGCTCCTACAATGAGCAGTTCTTC. The chain is built from TRBV15 and TRBJ2-1; no clear D. The CDR3 runs to 16 residues. Germline CDR1 and CDR2: LNHNV and YYDKDF (reference sequence). Trimming shortened V by 8 bases and J by 0 bases, and 17 bases separated the two germline ends.

The chain carries TRBV6-5 and TRBJ2-5; 11 positions agree with TRBD2. The V and J ends lost 4 bases and 3 bases, in that order; junction bases with no gene match: 4. CDR3 length equals 15 residues. Looked up from germline, CDR1 is MNHEY and CDR2 is SVGAGI. CDR3 in amino acids: CASSLAGGIKETQYF. The CDR3 DNA reads as TGTGCCAGCAGTTTAGCGGGAGGGATCAAAGAGACCCAGTACTTC.

The chain combines TRBV10-3 with TRBJ1-2; 8 bases agree with TRBD1. Germline assignment: CDR1 ENHRY and CDR2 SYGVKD. The V and J ends lost 7 bases and 4 bases, in that order; junction bases with no gene match: 8. The CDR3 runs 14 residues. CDR3 in amino acids: CAIMPDRETYGYTF. CDR3 DNA: TGTGCCATCATGCCGGACAGGGAAACCTATGGCTACACCTTC.

The chain employs TRBV7-9 and TRBJ2-7; D is possibly TRBD2 (6 bases). In germline, CDR1 is SEHNR, CDR2 FQNEAQ (reference sequence). With 7 bases removed from V and 2 bases from J, the gap between germline ends came to 18 bases. CDR3 length: 15 residues. CDR3 residues: CASNPPAGRAYEQYF. The CDR3 DNA sequence: TGTGCCAGCAACCCCCCGGCGGGAAGGGCCTACGAGCAGTACTTC.

The V and J genes are TRBV7-3 and TRBJ1-6; 9 bases match TRBD1. CDR3 length equals 18 residues. J gave up 7 bases and V 2 bases, and 12 bases lay outside the gene matches. Germline V gives CDR1 SGHTA, CDR2 FQGTGA. The CDR3 DNA follows: TGTGCCAGCAGCTTAGGTCACACAGGGGGCACTTGGAATTCACCCCTCCACTTT. Its translation: CASSLGHTGGTWNSPLHF.

The J gene is TRBJ1-6, the V gene TRBV25-1; 7 nucleotides match TRBD1. V shed 6 bases and J 7 bases; nucleotides not matched to a gene: 0. CDR1 is MGHDK and CDR2 is SYGVNS in the germline V gene. The CDR3 has 12 amino acids. The CDR3 DNA reads as TGTGCCAGCAGGACAGGGAATTCACCCCTCCACTTT. Its translation is CASRTGNSPLHF.

In the case of this clone: The same CDR3 is also encoded by other DNA sequences in this sample. The CDR3 DNA is TGCGCCAGCAGCCCCGGGACAGCGAACACCGGGGAGCTGTTTTTT. Its protein is CASSPGTANTGELFF. The chain combines TRBV5-1 with TRBJ2-2; the match to TRBD1 covers 7 bases. Trimming cost V 4 bases and J 0 bases; bases outside gene matches: 3. CDR1 SGHRS and CDR2 YFSETQ come from the germline V gene. This CDR3 region has 15 residues.